This T cell receptor (beta chain) originates from a study of blood T cell repertoires in COVID-19. Original processing notes: Estimation of nucleated cell counts was performed using reference gene primer amplification. Clones were sequenced by immunoSEQ multiplex PCR, and TCRdb holds only the in-frame ones, with some missing. V and J calls and clone size come straight from that table; D and trimming were deduced from the DNA. The sample lists some 150,000 clones; 86% were seen once. This CDR3 has 19 amino acids. Trimming left V 3 bases short and J 1 base short, with 24 bases between. The germline CDR1 and CDR2 sequences are MDHEN and SYDVKM.

The V gene is TRBV28, the J gene TRBJ1-1; D is possibly TRBD1 (6 bases). Sequenced input: peripheral blood. This receptor was taken from a woman of 80 years or more in a cohort sampled during active or convalescent COVID-19. This CDR3 is CASSLLTFERGRGNTEAFF. CDR3 sequence (DNA): TGTGCCAGCAGTTTGCTCACATTCGAGAGGGGGAGAGGGAACACTGAAGCTTTCTTT.